This is a list of T cell receptor beta chains from one sample in a study of cytomegalovirus exposure and HLA in healthy donors. TCRdb's table, derived via immunoSEQ multiplex PCR, lists solely in-frame clones and lacks some. The repertoire has approximately 260,000 clones, around 88% of them found once; the top ten carry 1.2%. Sequencing input: PBMCs. The receptor source for this set is a woman aged 30 to 39 in good health and CMV-seropositive. The CDR3 runs from the conserved cysteine through the conserved F or W. A D gene is named only where the DNA matches it firmly. Clone size is not always given. Where it is, it says once, few, many or a class for expanded clones.

d_gene	abundance	v_gene	j_gene	CDR3nt	CDR3aa
TRBD2	few	TRBV7-7	TRBJ2-7	TGTGCCAGCAGCCCCGGGACTAGTCCCTACGAGCAGTACTTC	CASSPGTSPYEQYF
NA	NA	TRBV27	TRBJ2-4	TGTGCCAGCAGTTTCGGGAACATTCAGTACTTC	CASSFGNIQYF
NA	few	TRBV29-1	TRBJ2-5	TGCAGCGTTGAAGTACCCGGACTACAAGAGACCCAGTACTTC	CSVEVPGLQETQYF
TRBD2	NA	TRBV5-1	TRBJ2-3	TGCGCCAGCAGCTACGGGACTAGCGGGGGAGATACGCAGTATTTT	CASSYGTSGGDTQYF
NA	NA	TRBV6-5	TRBJ1-2	TGTGCCAGCAGTTACCTCGGGGGGGCTGGGGGCTATGGCTACACCTTC	CASSYLGGAGGYGYTF
NA	few	TRBV7-3	TRBJ1-1	TGTGCCAGCAGCTTGTCAGGTAACACTGAAGCTTTCTTT	CASSLSGNTEAFF
TRBD1	NA	TRBV19	TRBJ1-1	TGTGCCAGTAGACACAGGGGGGACACTGAAGCTTTCTTT	CASRHRGDTEAFF
TRBD2	NA	TRBV5-1	TRBJ2-3	TGCGCCAGCAGCCAGGGACTAGCGGGAGGGACTACAGATACGCAGTATTTT	CASSQGLAGGTTDTQYF
NA	NA	TRBV4-1	TRBJ2-7	TGCGCCAGCAGCCAGGGCCAGCAAGTTACCTACGAGCAGTACTTC	CASSQGQQVTYEQYF
TRBD2	NA	TRBV6-1	TRBJ2-1	TGTGCCAGCAGTGAAACGAGCGGGATTTACAATGAGCAGTTCTTC	CASSETSGIYNEQFF
TRBD2	NA	TRBV2	TRBJ2-5	TGTGCCAGCAACGGTCCCCGGACTAGCGGCAAAGAGACCCAGTACTTC	CASNGPRTSGKETQYF
NA	once	TRBV18	TRBJ2-2	TGTGCCAGCTCCCAATTAAGCGTTTACACCGGGGAGCTGTTTTTT	CASSQLSVYTGELFF
NA	NA	TRBV5-1	TRBJ1-1	TGCGCCAGCAGCTTAAGCTCATTCGGGACTGAAGCTTTCTTT	CASSLSSFGTEAFF
NA	few	TRBV27	TRBJ1-1	TGTGCCACCAGGGCCCGGGGCACTGAAGCTTTCTTT	CATRARGTEAFF
TRBD2	NA	TRBV2	TRBJ2-3	TGTGCCAGCCAGGAATATTCCCTAGCGGGAGGGGCAGATACGCAGTATTTT	CASQEYSLAGGADTQYF
TRBD2	NA	TRBV11-2	TRBJ2-2	TGTGCCAGCAGCTTCGGCCTAGCGGGCCACACCGGGGAGCTGTTTTTT	CASSFGLAGHTGELFF
TRBD1	NA	TRBV28	TRBJ1-5	TGTGCCAGTCGACAGGGGAGGCAGCCCCAGCATTTT	CASRQGRQPQHF